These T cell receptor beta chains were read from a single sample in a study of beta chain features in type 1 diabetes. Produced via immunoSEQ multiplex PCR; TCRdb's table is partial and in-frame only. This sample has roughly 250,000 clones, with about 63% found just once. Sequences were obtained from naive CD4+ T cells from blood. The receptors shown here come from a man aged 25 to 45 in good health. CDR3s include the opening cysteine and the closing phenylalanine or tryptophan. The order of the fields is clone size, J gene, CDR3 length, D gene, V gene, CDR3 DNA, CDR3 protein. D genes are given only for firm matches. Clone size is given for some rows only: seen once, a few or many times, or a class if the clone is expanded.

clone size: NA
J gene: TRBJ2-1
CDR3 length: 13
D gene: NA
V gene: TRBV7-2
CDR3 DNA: TGTGCCAGCAGCATGCAGCCCAGGGATGAGCAGTTCTTC
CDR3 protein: CASSMQPRDEQFF

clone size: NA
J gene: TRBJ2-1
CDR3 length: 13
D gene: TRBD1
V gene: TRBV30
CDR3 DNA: TGTGCCTGGAACAGGGGAGCCTACAATGAGCAGTTCTTC
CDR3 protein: CAWNRGAYNEQFF

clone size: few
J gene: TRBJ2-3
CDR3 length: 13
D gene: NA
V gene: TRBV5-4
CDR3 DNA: TGTGCCAGCAGCTTACAGAGCACAGATACGCAGTATTTT
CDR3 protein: CASSLQSTDTQYF

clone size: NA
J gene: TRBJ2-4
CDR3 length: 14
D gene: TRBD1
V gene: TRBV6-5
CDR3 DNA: TGTGCCAGCAGTTGGGACAGTAAGAAAAACATTCAGTACTTC
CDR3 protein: CASSWDSKKNIQYF

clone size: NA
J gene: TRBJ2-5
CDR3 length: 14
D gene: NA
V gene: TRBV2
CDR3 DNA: TGTGCCAGCAGTGCGGGACGGAGACAAGAGACCCAGTACTTC
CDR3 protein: CASSAGRRQETQYF

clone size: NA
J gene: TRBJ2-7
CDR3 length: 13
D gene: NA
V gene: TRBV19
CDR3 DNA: TGTGCCAGTAGTGGTGACACGGGCTACGAGCAGTACTTC
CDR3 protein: CASSGDTGYEQYF

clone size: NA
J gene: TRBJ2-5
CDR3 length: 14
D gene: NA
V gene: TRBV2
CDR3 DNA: TGTGCCAGCAGTCGCCAATCGTACCAAGAGACCCAGTACTTC
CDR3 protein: CASSRQSYQETQYF

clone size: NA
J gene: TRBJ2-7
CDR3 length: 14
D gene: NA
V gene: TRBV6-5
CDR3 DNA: TGTGCCAGCAGCCCGCGGGCGAGCTCCTACGAGCAGTACTTC
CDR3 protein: CASSPRASSYEQYF

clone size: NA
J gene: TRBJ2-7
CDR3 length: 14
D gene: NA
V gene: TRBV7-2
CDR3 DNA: TGTGCCAGCAGCCTCCGGGACGGAGCCTACGAGCAGTACTTC
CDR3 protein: CASSLRDGAYEQYF

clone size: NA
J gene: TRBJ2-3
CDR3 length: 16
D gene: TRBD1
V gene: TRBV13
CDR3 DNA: TGTGCCAGCAGCACCACCGACAGGGGTAGGGCAGATACGCAGTATTTT
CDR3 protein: CASSTTDRGRADTQYF

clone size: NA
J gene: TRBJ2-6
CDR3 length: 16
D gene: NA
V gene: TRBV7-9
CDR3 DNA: TGTGCCAGCAGCCTAACAGGGCGGGCTGGGGCCAACGTCCTGACTTTC
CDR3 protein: CASSLTGRAGANVLTF

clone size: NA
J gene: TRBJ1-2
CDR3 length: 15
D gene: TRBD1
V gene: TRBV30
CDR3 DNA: TGTGCCTGGAGTGCACAGGGGGCGTCCCCATATGGCTACACCTTC
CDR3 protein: CAWSAQGASPYGYTF

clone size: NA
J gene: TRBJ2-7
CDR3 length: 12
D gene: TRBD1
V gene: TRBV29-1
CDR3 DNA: TGCAGCGTTGAAGGGACAGGGCGAGAGCAGTACTTC
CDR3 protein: CSVEGTGREQYF

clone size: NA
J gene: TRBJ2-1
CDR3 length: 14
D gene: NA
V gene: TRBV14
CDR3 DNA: TGTGCCAGCAAAAGACTCAGCTCCTACAATGAGCAGTTCTTC
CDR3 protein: CASKRLSSYNEQFF

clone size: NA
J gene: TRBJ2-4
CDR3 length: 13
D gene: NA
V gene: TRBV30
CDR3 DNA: TGTGCCTGGAGTGCCCACGGGGGTGACATTCAGTACTTC
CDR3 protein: CAWSAHGGDIQYF

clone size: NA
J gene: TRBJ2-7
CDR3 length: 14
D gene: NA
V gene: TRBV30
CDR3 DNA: TGTGCCTGGAGTGTGGGGGGCAGCTCCTACGAGCAGTACTTC
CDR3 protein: CAWSVGGSSYEQYF

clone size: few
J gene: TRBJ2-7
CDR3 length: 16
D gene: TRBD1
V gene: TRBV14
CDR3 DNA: TGTGCCAGCAGCCAAGCGTCCCTACAGGGGGCGGGGGAGCAGTACTTC
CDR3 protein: CASSQASLQGAGEQYF

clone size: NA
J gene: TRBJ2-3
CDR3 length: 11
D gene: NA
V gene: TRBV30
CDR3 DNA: TGTGCCTGGACAGTCACAGATACGCAGTATTTT
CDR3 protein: CAWTVTDTQYF

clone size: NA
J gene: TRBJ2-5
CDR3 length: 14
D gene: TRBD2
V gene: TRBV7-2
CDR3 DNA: TGTGCCAGCAGCGCCAGCGGGAGAACAGAGACCCAGTACTTC
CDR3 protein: CASSASGRTETQYF

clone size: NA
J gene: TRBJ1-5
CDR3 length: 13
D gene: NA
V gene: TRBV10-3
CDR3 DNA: TGTGCCATCAGTGGCAGGGACGATCAGCCCCAGCATTTT
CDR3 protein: CAISGRDDQPQHF

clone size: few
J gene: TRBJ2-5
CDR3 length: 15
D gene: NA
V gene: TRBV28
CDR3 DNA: TGTGCCAGCAGTCACCCGACTGCCCCAGGGGAGACCCAGTACTTC
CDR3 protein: CASSHPTAPGETQYF

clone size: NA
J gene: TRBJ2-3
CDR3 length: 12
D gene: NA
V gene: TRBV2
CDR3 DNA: TGTGCCAGCAGCCTAACTGAGCAGACGCAGTATTTT
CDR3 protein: CASSLTEQTQYF

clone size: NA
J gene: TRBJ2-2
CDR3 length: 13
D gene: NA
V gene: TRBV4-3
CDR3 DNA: TGCGCCAGCAGCCAAGAGGGACCCGGGGAGCTGTTTTTT
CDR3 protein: CASSQEGPGELFF

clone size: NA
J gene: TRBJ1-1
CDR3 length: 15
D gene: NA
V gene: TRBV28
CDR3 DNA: TGTGCCCTGGGGGGCAGGCAGCCCAGGAACACTGAAGCTTTCTTT
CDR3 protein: CALGGRQPRNTEAFF

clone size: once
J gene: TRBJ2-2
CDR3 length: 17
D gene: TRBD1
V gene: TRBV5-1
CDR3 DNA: TGCGCCAGCAGCCACGACAGGGGCGCGAGTTACACCGGGGAGCTGTTTTTT
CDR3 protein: CASSHDRGASYTGELFF

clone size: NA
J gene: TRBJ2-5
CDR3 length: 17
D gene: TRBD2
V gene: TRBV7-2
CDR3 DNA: TGTGCCAGCAGCTTACTACCGGGACTAGCGAGCTTAGAGACCCAGTACTTC
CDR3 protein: CASSLLPGLASLETQYF

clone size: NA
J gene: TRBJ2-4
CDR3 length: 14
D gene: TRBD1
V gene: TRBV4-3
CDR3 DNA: TGCGCCAGCAGCCAAGGGACAGGGGTGAACATTCAGTACTTC
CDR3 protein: CASSQGTGVNIQYF

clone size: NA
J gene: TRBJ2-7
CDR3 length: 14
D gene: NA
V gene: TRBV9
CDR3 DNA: TGTGCCAGCAGCGTAGGACAAGGGCCCTACGAGCAGTACTTC
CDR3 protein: CASSVGQGPYEQYF

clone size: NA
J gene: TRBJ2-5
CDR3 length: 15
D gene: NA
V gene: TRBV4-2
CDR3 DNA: TGTGCCAGCAGCCAAACAGGGACCTTACAAGAGACCCAGTACTTC
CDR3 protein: CASSQTGTLQETQYF

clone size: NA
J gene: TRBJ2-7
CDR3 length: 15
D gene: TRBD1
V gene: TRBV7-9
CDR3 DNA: TGTGCCAGCAGCTTAAAAAGGACAGGTATTTACGAGCAGTACTTC
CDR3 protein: CASSLKRTGIYEQYF

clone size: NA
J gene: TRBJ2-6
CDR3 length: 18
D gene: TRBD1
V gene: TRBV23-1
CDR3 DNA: TGCGCCAGCAGTCAATCGGGGACAGGGGCGCCAGGGGCCAACGTCCTGACTTTC
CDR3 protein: CASSQSGTGAPGANVLTF

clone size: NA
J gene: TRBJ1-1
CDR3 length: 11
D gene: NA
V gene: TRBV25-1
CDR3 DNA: TGTGCCAGCAGTGAATATACTGAAGCTTTCTTT
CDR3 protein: CASSEYTEAFF

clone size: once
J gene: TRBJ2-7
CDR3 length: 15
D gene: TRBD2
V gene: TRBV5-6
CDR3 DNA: TGTGCCAGCAGCTTTGGGACTAGCGGTTCCTACGAGCAGTACTTC
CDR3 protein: CASSFGTSGSYEQYF

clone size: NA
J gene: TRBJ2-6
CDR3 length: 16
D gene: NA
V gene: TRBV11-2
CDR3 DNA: TGTGCCAGTAGAACCTTGGGGATATTTGGGGCCAACGTCCTGACTTTC
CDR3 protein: CASRTLGIFGANVLTF

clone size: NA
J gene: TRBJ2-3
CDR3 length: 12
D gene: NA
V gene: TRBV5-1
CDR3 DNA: TGCGCCAGCAGCTCCGAGGCAGATACGCAGTATTTT
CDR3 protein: CASSSEADTQYF

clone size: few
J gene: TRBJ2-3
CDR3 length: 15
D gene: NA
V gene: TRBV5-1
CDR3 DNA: TGCGCCAGCAGCTTGGCAGGCTATAGCACAGATACGCAGTATTTT
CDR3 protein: CASSLAGYSTDTQYF

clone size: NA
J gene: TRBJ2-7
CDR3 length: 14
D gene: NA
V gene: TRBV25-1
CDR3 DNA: TGTGCCAGCAGTGAGGCAGGGGGGCAAGTCGAGCAGTACTTC
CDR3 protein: CASSEAGGQVEQYF

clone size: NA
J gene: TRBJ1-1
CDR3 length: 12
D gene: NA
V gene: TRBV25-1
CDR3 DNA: TGTGCCAGCAGTGATCCCCAACGCGGAGCTTTCTTT
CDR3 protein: CASSDPQRGAFF

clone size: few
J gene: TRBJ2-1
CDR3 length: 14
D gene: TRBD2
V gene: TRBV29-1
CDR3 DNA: TGCAGCGTTGTACTAGCGGGGAACTACAATGAGCAGTTCTTC
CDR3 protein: CSVVLAGNYNEQFF

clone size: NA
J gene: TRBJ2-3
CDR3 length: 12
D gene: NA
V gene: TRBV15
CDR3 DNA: TGTGCCACCAGCCGTAGCACAGATACGCAGTATTTT
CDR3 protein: CATSRSTDTQYF

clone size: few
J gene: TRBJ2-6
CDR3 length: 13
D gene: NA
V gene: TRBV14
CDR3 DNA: TGTGCCAGCTCTTTCCCTGGGGCCAACGTCCTGACTTTC
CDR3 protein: CASSFPGANVLTF

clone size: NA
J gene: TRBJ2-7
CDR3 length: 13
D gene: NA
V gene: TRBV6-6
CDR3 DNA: TGTGCCAGCAGCAAGGAACTCTTCGACGAGCAGTACTTC
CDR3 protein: CASSKELFDEQYF

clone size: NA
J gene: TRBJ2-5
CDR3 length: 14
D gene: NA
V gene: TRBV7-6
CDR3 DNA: TGTGCCAGCAGCTTAGGAGCGATTCAAGAGACCCAGTACTTC
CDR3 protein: CASSLGAIQETQYF

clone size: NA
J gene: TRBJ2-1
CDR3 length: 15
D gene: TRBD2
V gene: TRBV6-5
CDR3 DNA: TGTGCCAGCAGTGGTGTGGGACTAGGTCAGAATGAGCAGTTCTTC
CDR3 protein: CASSGVGLGQNEQFF

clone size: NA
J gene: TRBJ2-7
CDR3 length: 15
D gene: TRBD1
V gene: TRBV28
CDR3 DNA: TGTGCCAGCAGTACTCCGGGACAGGGAATCTACGAGCAGTACTTC
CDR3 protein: CASSTPGQGIYEQYF

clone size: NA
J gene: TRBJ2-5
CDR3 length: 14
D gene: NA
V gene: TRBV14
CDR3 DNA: TGTGCCAGCAGCCAAGTCCGGGATCAAGAGACCCAGTACTTC
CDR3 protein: CASSQVRDQETQYF

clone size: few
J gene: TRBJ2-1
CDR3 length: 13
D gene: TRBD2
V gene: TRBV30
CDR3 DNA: TGTGCCTGGAGCGGGAGGGCCCGTCCTGAGCAGTTCTTC
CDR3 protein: CAWSGRARPEQFF

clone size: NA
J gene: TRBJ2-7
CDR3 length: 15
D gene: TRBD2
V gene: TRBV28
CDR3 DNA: TGTGCCAGCGGGGTAGCGGGATGGGGTGTTTACGAGCAGTACTTC
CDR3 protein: CASGVAGWGVYEQYF

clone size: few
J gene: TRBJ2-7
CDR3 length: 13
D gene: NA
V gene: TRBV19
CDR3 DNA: TGTGCCAGTAGTATAGGAAGTAACTACGAGCAGTACTTC
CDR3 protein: CASSIGSNYEQYF

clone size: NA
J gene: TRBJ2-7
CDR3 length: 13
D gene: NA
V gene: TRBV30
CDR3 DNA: TGTGCCTGGACTCCACGGAACGGGAACGAGCAGTACTTC
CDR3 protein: CAWTPRNGNEQYF

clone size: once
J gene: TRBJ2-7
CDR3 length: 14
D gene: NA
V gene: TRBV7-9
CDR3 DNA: TGTGCCAGCCGCGGGGACAGCTCCGTCTACGAGCAGTACTTC
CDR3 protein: CASRGDSSVYEQYF

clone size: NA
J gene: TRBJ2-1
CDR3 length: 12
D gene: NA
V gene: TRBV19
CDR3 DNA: TGTGCCAGTAGTATGTTACTCGGTGAGCAGTTCTTC
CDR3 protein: CASSMLLGEQFF